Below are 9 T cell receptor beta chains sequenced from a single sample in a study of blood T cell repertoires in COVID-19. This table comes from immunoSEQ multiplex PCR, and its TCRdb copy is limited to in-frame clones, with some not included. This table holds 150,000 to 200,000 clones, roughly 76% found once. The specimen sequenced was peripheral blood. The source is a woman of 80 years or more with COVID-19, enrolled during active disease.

The chain's CDR3 is CASSFDNNQPQHF. CDR3 DNA sequence: TGTGCCAGCAGCTTTGACAACAATCAGCCCCAGCATTTT. V and J are TRBV5-5 and TRBJ1-5, with D unresolved. The CDR3 is 13 amino acids. Trimming took off 2 bases at V and 3 bases at J, with 6 bases between the two ends. Germline CDR1 SGHKS, CDR2 YYEKEE (reference sequence). The full variable domain, its missing parts supplied by reference TRBV5-5 and TRBJ1-5, is DAGVTQSPTHLIKTRGQQVTLRCSPISGHKSVSWYQQVLGQGPQFIFQYYEKEERGRGNFPDRFSARQFPNYSSELNVNALLLGDSALYLCASSFDNNQPQHFGDGTRLSIL.

The CDR3 here is CATSDSGRLYGYTF. The DNA for the CDR3 is TGTGCCACCAGTGATTCCGGCAGGCTCTATGGCTACACCTTC. This chain joins TRBV24-1 and TRBJ1-2; D not resolved. Trimming left V 2 bases short and J 4 bases short, with 10 bases between. Germline V gene data show CDR1 as KGHDR and CDR2 as SFDVKD. The CDR3 runs to 14 residues.

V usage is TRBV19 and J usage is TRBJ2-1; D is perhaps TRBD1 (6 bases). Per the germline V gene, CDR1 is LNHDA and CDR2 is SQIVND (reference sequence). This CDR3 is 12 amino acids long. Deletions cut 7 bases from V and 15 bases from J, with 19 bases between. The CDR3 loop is CASTDRTSLVFF. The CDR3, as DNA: TGTGCCAGTACAGACAGGACCTCCCTGGTGTTCTTC.

The CDR3: CASSWDRNYNEQFF. The CDR3 nucleotides are TGTGCCAGCAGTTGGGACAGAAATTACAATGAGCAGTTCTTC. The chain couples TRBV28 to TRBJ2-1, with TRBD1 matching 7 bases. J lost 4 bases, V lost 4 bases, and 4 bases had no gene match. The CDR3 is 14 residues long. Germline loops: CDR1 MDHEN, CDR2 SYDVKM.

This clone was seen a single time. Written as DNA, the CDR3 is TGTGCCAGTACTACGTCACGCAGGGGGCTCGGCAATCAGCCCCAGCATTTT. This codes for CASTTSRRGLGNQPQHF. The chain employs TRBV19 and TRBJ1-5, with TRBD1 matching 8 bases. V trimming: 7 bases; J trimming: 2 bases; junction bases outside the gene matches: 13. The CDR3 has 17 residues. Germline lookup yields CDR1 LNHDA and CDR2 SQIVND (reference sequence).

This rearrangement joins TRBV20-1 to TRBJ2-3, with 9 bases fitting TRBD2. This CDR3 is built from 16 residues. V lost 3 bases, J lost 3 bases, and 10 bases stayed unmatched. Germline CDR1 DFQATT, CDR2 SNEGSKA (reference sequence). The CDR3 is CSASKKGGGATDTQYF. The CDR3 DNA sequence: TGCAGTGCTAGTAAGAAGGGCGGGGGGGCTACAGATACGCAGTATTTT.

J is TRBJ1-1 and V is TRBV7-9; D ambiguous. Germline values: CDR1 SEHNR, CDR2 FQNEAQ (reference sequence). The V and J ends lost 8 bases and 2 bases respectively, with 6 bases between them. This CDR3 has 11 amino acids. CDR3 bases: TGTGCCAGCGAGACTAACACTGAAGCTTTCTTT. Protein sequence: CASETNTEAFF. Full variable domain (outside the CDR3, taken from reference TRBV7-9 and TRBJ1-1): DTGVSQNPRHKITKRGQNVTFRCDPISEHNRLYWYRQTLGQGPEFLTYFQNEAQLEKSRLLSDRFSAERPKGSFSTLEIQRTEQGDSAMYLCASETNTEAFFGQGTRLTVV.

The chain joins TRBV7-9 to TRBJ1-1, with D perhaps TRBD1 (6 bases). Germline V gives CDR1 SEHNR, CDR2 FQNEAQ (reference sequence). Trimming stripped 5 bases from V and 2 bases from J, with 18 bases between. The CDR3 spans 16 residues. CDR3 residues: CASSLKQGPLNTEAFF. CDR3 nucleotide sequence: TGTGCCAGCAGCCTCAAACAGGGTCCGCTAAACACTGAAGCTTTCTTT.

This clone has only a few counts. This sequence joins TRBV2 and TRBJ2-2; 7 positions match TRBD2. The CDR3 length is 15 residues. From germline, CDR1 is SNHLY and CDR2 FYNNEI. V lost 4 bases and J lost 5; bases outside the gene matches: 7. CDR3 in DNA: TGTGCCAGCAGTGTGGCGGGAGTAATTACCGGGGAGCTGTTTTTT. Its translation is CASSVAGVITGELFF.